The 7 T cell receptor beta chains below were found in one sample sequenced in a study of CD8+CD57+ T cells in acquired aplastic anemia. Both TCR beta VDJ combination and CDR3 sequence profiling were carried out. Genomic DNA was the template for this profiling. TCRdb called the reads again in MiXCR, with one record for every CDR3 protein. Of approximately 180,000 distinct CDR3 sequences in the sample, under 50% were seen once. All patients picked for sequencing had shown, by flow cytometry, an expansion of CD8+CD57+ cells. Sequenced material: sorted CD4+, CD8+, or CD8+CD57+ T cells (not recorded which) from PBMCs. The source of these receptors is a human donor with aplastic anemia.

The table lists this clonotype with many counts. The genes are TRBV9 and TRBJ2-1; weak D call: TRBD2 (7 bases). Trimming cost V 0 bases and J 10 bases, with 17 bases left between them. The V gene's germline CDR1 is SGDLS and CDR2 YYNGEE. The CDR3 is 15 residues long. CDR3 loop: CASSVAGVGGPEQFF. As DNA, the CDR3 is TGTGCCAGCAGCGTAGCTGGAGTGGGGGGGCCCGAGCAGTTCTTC.

Comment on this clonotype: This may come from a read error, since a much larger clone is one base off. The genes are TRBV7-3 and TRBJ2-2; 8 bases align to TRBD2. J gave up 4 bases and V 5 bases, and 9 bases lay outside the gene matches. Per the germline V gene, CDR1 is SGHTA and CDR2 is FQGTGA. The CDR3 contains 16 residues. CDR3 sequence reads: CASSKSRSGSTGELFF. CDR3 nucleotide sequence: TGTGCCAGCAGCAAAAGTAGGAGCGGGAGCACCGGGGAGCTGTTTTTT.

The J gene is TRBJ2-7, the V gene TRBV29-1; 10 bases are shared with TRBD1. V lost 6 bases, J lost 3 bases, and 20 bases stayed unmatched. There are 18 residues in the CDR3. Germline CDR1 is SQVTM and CDR2 is ANQGSEA. The CDR3 loop reads CSVKHKHQPGQGNYEQYF. As DNA, the CDR3 is TGCAGCGTAAAACATAAACACCAACCGGGACAGGGGAACTACGAGCAGTACTTC.

The chain couples TRBV10-3 to TRBJ1-2, with D tentatively TRBD1 (6 bases). The CDR3 extends over 15 amino acids. Germline V gene sequence: CDR1 ENHRY, CDR2 SYGVKD. V was clipped by 5 bases and J by 4 bases, with 17 bases between them. DNA of the CDR3: TGTGCCATCAGTAACTCGGGGGGCGCGAGCTATGGCTACACCTTC. This gives the protein CAISNSGGASYGYTF.

This clonotype has at least ten counts. This chain links TRBV7-2 with TRBJ2-3; TRBD1 might be the D (6 bases). Germline V gene sequence: CDR1 SGHTA, CDR2 FQGNSA. The CDR3 runs 14 residues. V dropped 2 bases and J dropped 4 bases, with 10 bases sitting between them. CDR3 coding DNA: TGTGCCAGCAGCTTAACAGGGATCCCAGATACGCAGTATTTT. Translated: CASSLTGIPDTQYF.

This clonotype has only one observation. A much larger clone differs by one base, so this may be a read error. The chain employs TRBV28 and TRBJ1-2; the D is unclear. CDR3 length: 14 residues. From germline, CDR1 is MDHEN and CDR2 SYDVKM. In DNA, the CDR3 is TGTGCCACCCGACCGAGTGGACTTGGCTATGACTACACCTTC. It is translated as CATRPSGLGYDYTF.

This clonotype was detected only once. In nucleotides, the CDR3 is TGCGCCAGCAGCTTGGGATTTGGGGGGCGGAAGGGTCCCCTCCACTTT. This gives the protein CASSLGFGGRKGPLHF. V is TRBV5-1 and J is TRBJ1-6; TRBD1 might be the D (6 bases). Germline V gene data show CDR1 as SGHRS and CDR2 as YFSETQ. The CDR3 contains 16 residues. Trimming stripped 0 bases from V and 13 bases from J, with 20 bases between.